The 32 T cell receptor beta chains below were found in one sample sequenced in a study of response to subunit inactivated influenza vaccine. TCRdb recomputed calls from the RT-PCR reads with MiXCR, one row per CDR3 protein. Found here are fewer than 550,000 distinct CDR3 sequences, around 25% of them singletons; the top ten hold approximately 2%. Material: CD4+ T cells sorted from PBMCs, obtained 5 to 6 days after vaccination. The receptors were gathered from a man aged 45 to 65 who received an inactivated influenza vaccine.

The sample holds a few counts of this clonotype. The chain employs TRBV20-1 and TRBJ2-3; D perhaps matches TRBD1 (6 bases). This CDR3 comprises 12 residues. Germline V gene lookup returns CDR1 DFQATT and CDR2 SNEGSKA (reference sequence). V lost 0 bases and J 9 bases, leaving 10 bases between the germline ends. The CDR3 region is CSARDLRGTQYF. In DNA, the CDR3 is TGCAGTGCTAGAGATCTCAGGGGAACGCAGTATTTT.

The chain has TRBV5-6 and TRBJ2-3; no reliable D call. CDR1 and CDR2 (germline): SGHDT, YYEEEE. The CDR3 runs to 15 residues. The V gene lost 0 bases and the J gene lost 2 bases, with 10 bases spanning the gap. Here the CDR3 reads CASSLEGRLTDTQYF. Here the CDR3 DNA reads TGTGCCAGCAGCTTGGAAGGCCGACTCACAGATACGCAGTATTTT.

V gene TRBV7-7 combines with J gene TRBJ2-5, with D maybe TRBD1 (5 bases). The germline V gene encodes CDR1 SSHAT and CDR2 FNYEAQ (reference sequence). Between the trimmed V and J ends, which lost 1 base and 7 bases, there was a span of 10 bases. This CDR3 contains 13 residues. The CDR3 reads CASSLEYTGTQYF. The CDR3 nucleotides are TGTGCCAGCAGCTTAGAATATACAGGGACCCAGTACTTC.

This chain connects TRBV7-2 to TRBJ2-3, with D possibly matching TRBD2 (5 bases). Trimming stripped 5 bases from V and 5 bases from J, with 11 bases between. The CDR3 runs 13 residues. The germline V gene has CDR1 SGHTA and CDR2 FQGNSA. CDR3: CASSTWTGDTQYF. Written as DNA, the CDR3 is TGTGCCAGCAGCACTTGGACTGGAGATACGCAGTATTTT.

This rearrangement joins TRBV9 to TRBJ2-5; the D call may be TRBD1 or TRBD2 (6 bases each). The CDR3 spans 15 residues. CDR1 is SGDLS and CDR2 is YYNGEE in the germline V gene. V was pared by 0 bases and J by 5 bases, with 14 bases between. The CDR3 bases are TGTGCCAGCAGCGTAGAGGGCCGAGGGGGGGAGACCCAGTACTTC. The encoded protein is CASSVEGRGGETQYF.

V and J are TRBV24-1 and TRBJ2-1; D remains unclear. Deletions cut 8 bases from V and 7 bases from J, with 23 bases between. The CDR3 is made up of 16 amino acids. Germline V gives CDR1 KGHDR, CDR2 SFDVKD. The CDR3 DNA sequence: TGTGCCACCATGCCTTCTACAACGGACCGCAGAAATGAGCAGTTCTTC. This translates into CATMPSTTDRRNEQFF.

The V call is TRBV6-5, the J call TRBJ2-2; unclear D gene. The CDR3 consists of 13 residues. Trimming removed 5 bases at V and 5 bases at J, with 9 bases between. The germline V gene encodes CDR1 MNHEY and CDR2 SVGAGI. Here the CDR3 reads CASSDSVTGELFF. CDR3 nucleotide sequence: TGTGCCAGCAGTGATTCGGTAACCGGGGAGCTGTTTTTT.

Remarks on this clonotype: A clone one base away is much larger, so this may be a read error. J is TRBJ2-2 and V is TRBV28, with D perhaps TRBD2 (6 bases). This CDR3 is built from 17 residues. V lost 4 bases and J 2 bases, leaving 17 bases between the germline ends. Germline V CDR1 and CDR2: MDHEN, SYDVKM. The CDR3 loop is CASSSPLGGKNTGELFF. DNA for the CDR3: TGTGCCAGCAGTTCTCCCCTTGGGGGGAAAAACACCGGGGAGCTGTTTTTT.

The rearrangement uses TRBV5-1 and TRBJ2-1; 11 bases are shared with TRBD2. Per the germline V gene, CDR1 is SGHRS and CDR2 is YFSETQ. J gave up 2 bases and V 0 bases, and 7 bases lay outside the gene matches. The length of the CDR3 is 18 residues. Here the CDR3 DNA reads TGCGCCAGCAGCTTGGGGGCTAGCGGGAGGTCGCCCTACAATGAGCAGTTCTTC. This gives the protein CASSLGASGRSPYNEQFF. Drawing the rest from reference TRBV5-1 and TRBJ2-1, the complete variable domain is KAGVTQTPRYLIKTRGQQVTLSCSPISGHRSVSWYQQTPGQGLQFLFEYFSETQRNKGNFPGRFSGRQFSNSRSEMNVSTLELGDSALYLCASSLGASGRSPYNEQFFGPGTRLTVL.

The chain combines TRBV20-1 with TRBJ1-4; TRBD1 is a possible D gene (5 bases). The CDR3 totals 15 residues. In germline, CDR1 is DFQATT, CDR2 SNEGSKA (reference sequence). Trimming took 0 bases from V and 14 from J, leaving 22 bases between them. The CDR3 reads CSARDTTAESKGLFF. CDR3 DNA sequence: TGCAGTGCTAGAGATACGACAGCTGAAAGTAAAGGCCTGTTTTTT.

The rearrangement uses TRBV12-3 or TRBV12-4 and TRBJ1-6, with 7 bases lining up with TRBD1. The J segment lost 5 bases and the V segment lost 6 bases, leaving 4 bases of the junction unmatched. CDR3 length equals 14 residues. This CDR3 is CASRLTGDNSPLHF. DNA for the CDR3: TGTGCCAGCAGACTTACAGGGGATAATTCACCCCTCCACTTT.

This clonotype has just one count. V and J are TRBV6-5 and TRBJ1-2; 7 positions match TRBD1. Germline assignment: CDR1 MNHEY and CDR2 SVGAGI. This CDR3 contains 14 residues. Unmatched junction bases numbered 4, after V lost 2 bases and J lost 4 bases. The CDR3 nucleotides read TGTGCCAGCAGTTACGGGGGGACAGCCTATGGCTACACCTTC. This translates into CASSYGGTAYGYTF.

This clonotype was observed a handful of times. The chain employs TRBV7-6 and TRBJ2-1, with 8 bases lining up with TRBD2. CDR1 is SGHVS and CDR2 is FNYEAQ in the germline V gene. CDR3 length: 16 amino acids. V shed 3 bases and J 8 bases; nucleotides not matched to a gene: 12. The CDR3 protein is CASSLITSGGDDEQFF. The CDR3, as DNA: TGTGCCAGCAGCTTGATAACTAGCGGAGGGGACGATGAGCAGTTCTTC.

The genes are TRBV28 and TRBJ2-1; 8 bases are shared with TRBD1. V was clipped by 4 bases and J by 12 bases; unmatched bases: 5. The CDR3 has 12 residues. The germline CDR1 and CDR2 sequences are MDHEN and SYDVKM. The CDR3 DNA reads as TGTGCCAGCAGTTCCTCCGGGACAGGGCAGTTCTTC. It specifies CASSSSGTGQFF.

This clonotype appeared many times. CDR3 nucleotides: TGTGCCAGCAGCTTAACCGGGACGGAGAAGAACACTGAAGCTTTCTTT. It is translated as CASSLTGTEKNTEAFF. The chain uses TRBV27 and TRBJ1-1, with D possibly TRBD1 on 5 matching bases. V gave up 6 bases and J gave up 1 base, with 18 bases separating them. The germline V gene has CDR1 MNHEY and CDR2 SMNVEV (reference sequence). This CDR3 comprises 16 residues.

At least ten counts were recorded for this clonotype. This chain joins TRBV12-3 or TRBV12-4 and TRBJ2-5; 13 bases line up with TRBD2. J was trimmed by 3 bases and V by 3 bases; bases with no gene match: 16. The CDR3 totals 20 residues. The CDR3 here is CASSFMPRFGTSGTEETQYF. The CDR3 DNA follows: TGTGCCAGCAGTTTTATGCCGCGTTTTGGGACTAGCGGGACCGAAGAGACCCAGTACTTC.

The rearrangement uses TRBV6-2 or TRBV6-3 and TRBJ2-7, with D possibly called TRBD1 or TRBD2 (5 bases each). The CDR3 extends over 15 amino acids. V lost 6 bases and J lost 4, with 19 bases in between. Germline V gene data show CDR1 as MNHEY and CDR2 as SVGEGT. Here the CDR3 DNA reads TGTGCCAGCAGCCTCTTCGGGACGGAATTTTACGAGCAGTACTTC. This translates into CASSLFGTEFYEQYF.

The chain links TRBV7-9 to TRBJ2-4; 8 nucleotides line up with TRBD1. CDR1 and CDR2 (germline): SEHNR, FQNEAQ (reference sequence). This CDR3 contains 15 residues. J was trimmed by 7 bases and V by 5 bases; bases with no gene match: 10. DNA for the CDR3: TGTGCCAGCAGCCCGGGCAGGGGGCTCGGGAACATTCAGTACTTC. Translation gives CASSPGRGLGNIQYF.

This clonotype was recorded a few times. This CDR3 is CASSLAQGVETQYF. The CDR3 nucleotides are TGCGCCAGCAGCTTGGCACAGGGTGTAGAGACCCAGTACTTC. The chain links TRBV5-1 to TRBJ2-5; TRBD1 might be the D (6 bases). CDR1 and CDR2 from the germline V gene are SGHRS and YFSETQ. The ends were cut back, 0 bases at V and 4 bases at J, with 10 bases in the middle. CDR3 size: 14 residues.

There are many counts of this clonotype. V is TRBV12-3 or TRBV12-4 and J is TRBJ2-3, with D perhaps given as TRBD1 or TRBD2 (5 bases each). The CDR3 is 14 amino acids. The ends were cut back, 5 bases at V and 10 bases at J, with 19 bases in the middle. CDR3 sequence (DNA): TGTGCCAGCAGTCTCCGGGACCGCATCCTGGCGCAGTATTTT. It specifies CASSLRDRILAQYF.

The rearrangement joins TRBV5-6 to TRBJ2-1, with TRBD2 matching over 13 bases. Germline values: CDR1 SGHDT, CDR2 YYEEEE. CDR3 length: 17 amino acids. V was clipped by 6 bases and J by 4 bases; unmatched bases: 10. The CDR3 protein is CASTSRELAGGYNEQFF. CDR3 coding DNA: TGTGCCAGCACTTCTCGGGAACTAGCGGGGGGGTACAATGAGCAGTTCTTC.

The rearrangement uses TRBV6-2 or TRBV6-3 and TRBJ2-6; no firm D call. This CDR3 is built from 15 residues. Germline CDR1 reads MNHEY; CDR2 reads SVGEGT. Trimming removed 5 bases from V and 2 bases from J, with 10 bases in between. The CDR3 here is CASSQPGAGANVLTF. The CDR3, as DNA: TGTGCCAGCAGTCAACCGGGTGCTGGGGCCAACGTCCTGACTTTC.

This clonotype was detected a few times. The chain combines TRBV5-6 with TRBJ2-1, with a possible D match to TRBD2 (6 bases). This CDR3 contains 17 residues. Trimming cost V 3 bases and J 3 bases, with 19 bases left between them. The germline CDR1 and CDR2 sequences are SGHDT and YYEEEE. CDR3 sequence: CASSSKVRRGNYNEQFF. The CDR3 DNA follows: TGTGCCAGCAGCTCGAAGGTGAGGCGGGGTAACTACAATGAGCAGTTCTTC.

The chain couples TRBV12-3 or TRBV12-4 to TRBJ1-5, with D perhaps TRBD1 (6 bases). Trimming shortened V by 4 bases and J by 0 bases, and 16 bases separated the two germline ends. This CDR3 contains 17 residues. The CDR3 sequence is CASSSSWTARSNQPQHF. The CDR3 DNA is TGTGCCAGCAGTTCGTCTTGGACAGCTCGTAGCAATCAGCCCCAGCATTTT.

The rearrangement links TRBV7-9 to TRBJ2-3; unclear D gene. CDR1 SEHNR and CDR2 FQNEAQ come from the germline V gene (reference sequence). This CDR3 contains 14 residues. The V gene lost 5 bases and the J gene lost 0 bases, with 9 bases spanning the gap. CDR3 protein: CASSEVGSTDTQYF. The CDR3 DNA is TGTGCCAGCAGCGAGGTCGGGAGCACAGATACGCAGTATTTT.

CDR3: CASMGGTDTQYF. In DNA, the CDR3 is TGTGCCAGCATGGGGGGCACAGATACGCAGTATTTT. V and J are TRBV28 and TRBJ2-3, with D perhaps given as TRBD1 or TRBD2 (5 bases each). Germline assignment: CDR1 MDHEN and CDR2 SYDVKM. The V end was cut by 7 bases, the J end by 1 base, with 6 bases between. This CDR3 contains 12 residues.

This clonotype has just a few counts. The chain couples TRBV4-1 to TRBJ1-4; possibly TRBD1 for D (5 bases). CDR1 and CDR2 (germline): MGHRA, YSYEKL. The CDR3 consists of 16 residues. V was pared by 2 bases and J by 8 bases, with 18 bases between. The CDR3: CASSQQRLGGSEKLFF. The CDR3 nucleotides are TGCGCCAGCAGCCAACAAAGGCTGGGGGGGTCCGAAAAACTGTTTTTT.

This clonotype was detected ten times or more. This chain uses TRBV29-1 with TRBJ2-1; 8 bases agree with TRBD2. V shed 5 bases and J 0 bases; nucleotides not matched to a gene: 9. The CDR3 totals 16 residues. The germline CDR1 and CDR2 sequences are SQVTM and ANQGSEA. The DNA of the CDR3 is TGCAGCGTTAGGGGACCCGGGACTAGCTCCTACAATGAGCAGTTCTTC. Translating it yields CSVRGPGTSSYNEQFF.

V usage is TRBV25-1 and J usage is TRBJ2-1; 11 bases align to TRBD2. This CDR3 is built from 19 residues. V shed 3 bases, J shed 0 bases, and the junction held 10 bases outside the gene matches. Per the germline V gene, CDR1 is MGHDK and CDR2 is SYGVNS. The CDR3 region is CASSDSIAGGPLSYNEQFF. The CDR3 DNA follows: TGTGCCAGCAGTGATTCGATAGCGGGAGGGCCCCTCTCCTACAATGAGCAGTTCTTC.

The chain joins TRBV5-1 to TRBJ2-7; 10 nucleotides align to TRBD2. CDR1 is SGHRS and CDR2 is YFSETQ in the germline V gene. V lost 7 bases and J lost 5; bases outside the gene matches: 12. The CDR3 consists of 15 residues. CDR3: CASRISGRYSDEQYF. Here the CDR3 DNA reads TGCGCCAGCCGCATTAGCGGGAGGTATTCTGACGAGCAGTACTTC.

The chain recombines TRBV7-8 with TRBJ2-5, with D perhaps TRBD2 (5 bases). The V gene's germline CDR1 is SGHVS and CDR2 FQNEAQ. With 1 base removed from V and 0 bases from J, the gap between germline ends came to 12 bases. The CDR3 has 16 amino acids. Here the CDR3 reads CASSLGERTYQETQYF. CDR3 in DNA: TGTGCCAGCAGCTTAGGGGAGCGGACGTACCAAGAGACCCAGTACTTC.

There are a few counts of this clonotype. The chain combines TRBV4-2 with TRBJ2-5; 10 bases are shared with TRBD2. The length of the CDR3 is 16 residues. J gave up 3 bases and V 1 base, and 5 bases lay outside the gene matches. CDR1 is LGHNA, CDR2 YNFKEQ, per germline. The CDR3 sequence: CASSQVFGLAEETQYF. CDR3 bases: TGTGCCAGCAGCCAAGTATTCGGACTAGCGGAAGAGACCCAGTACTTC.